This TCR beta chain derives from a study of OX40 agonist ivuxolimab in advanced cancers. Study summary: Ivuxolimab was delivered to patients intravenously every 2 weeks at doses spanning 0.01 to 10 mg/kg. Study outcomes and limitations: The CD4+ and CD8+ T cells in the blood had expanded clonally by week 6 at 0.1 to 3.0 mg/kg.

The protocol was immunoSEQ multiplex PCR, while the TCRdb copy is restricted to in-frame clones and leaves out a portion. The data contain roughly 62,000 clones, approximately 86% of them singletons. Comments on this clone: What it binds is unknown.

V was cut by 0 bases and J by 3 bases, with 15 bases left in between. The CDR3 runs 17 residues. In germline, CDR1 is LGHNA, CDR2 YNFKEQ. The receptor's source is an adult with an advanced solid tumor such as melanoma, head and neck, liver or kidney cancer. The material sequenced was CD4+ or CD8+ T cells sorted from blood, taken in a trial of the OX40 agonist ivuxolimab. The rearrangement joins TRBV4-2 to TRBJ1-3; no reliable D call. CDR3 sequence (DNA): TGTGCCAGCAGCCAAGATGGGTTAAGGAGAGGTGGAAACACCATATATTTT. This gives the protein CASSQDGLRRGGNTIYF.